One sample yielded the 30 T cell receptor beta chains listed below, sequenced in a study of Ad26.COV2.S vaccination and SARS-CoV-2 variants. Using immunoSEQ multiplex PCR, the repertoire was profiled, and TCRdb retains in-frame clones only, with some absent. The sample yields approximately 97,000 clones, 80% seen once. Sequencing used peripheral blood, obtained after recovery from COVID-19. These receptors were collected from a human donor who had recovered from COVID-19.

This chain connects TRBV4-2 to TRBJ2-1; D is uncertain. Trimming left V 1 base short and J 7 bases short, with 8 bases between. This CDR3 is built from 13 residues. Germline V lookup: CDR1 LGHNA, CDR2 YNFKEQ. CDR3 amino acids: CASSQVAVNEQFF. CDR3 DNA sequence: TGTGCCAGCAGCCAAGTAGCTGTGAATGAGCAGTTCTTC.

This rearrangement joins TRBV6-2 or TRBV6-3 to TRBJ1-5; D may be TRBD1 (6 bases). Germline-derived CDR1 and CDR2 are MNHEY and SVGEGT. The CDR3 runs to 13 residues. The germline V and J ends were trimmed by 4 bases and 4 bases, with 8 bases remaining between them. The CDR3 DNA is TGTGCCAGCAGTTGGACAGCAAATCAGCCCCAGCATTTT. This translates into CASSWTANQPQHF.

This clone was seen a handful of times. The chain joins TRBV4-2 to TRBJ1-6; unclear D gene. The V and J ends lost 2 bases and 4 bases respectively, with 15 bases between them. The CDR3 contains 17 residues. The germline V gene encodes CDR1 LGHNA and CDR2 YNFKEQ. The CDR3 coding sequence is TGTGCCAGCAGCCAACTAGGGAGGGAGGCGTATAATTCACCCCTCCACTTT. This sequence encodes CASSQLGREAYNSPLHF.

CDR3 protein: CASSQGSHGGYTF. CDR3 nucleotides: TGTGCCAGCAGCCAAGGGTCCCACGGTGGCTACACCTTC. The rearrangement joins TRBV3-1 (or the pseudogene TRBV3-2) to TRBJ1-2; D is unclear. Germline V CDR1 and CDR2: LGHDT, YNNKEL (reference sequence). This CDR3 contains 13 residues. The V and J ends lost 1 base and 7 bases respectively, with 10 bases between them.

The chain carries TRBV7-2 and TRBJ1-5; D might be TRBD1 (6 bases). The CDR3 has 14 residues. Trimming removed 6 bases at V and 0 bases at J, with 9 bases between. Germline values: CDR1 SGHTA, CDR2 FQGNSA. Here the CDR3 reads CASRHRDSNQPQHF. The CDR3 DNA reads TGTGCCAGCAGACACAGGGATAGCAATCAGCCCCAGCATTTT.

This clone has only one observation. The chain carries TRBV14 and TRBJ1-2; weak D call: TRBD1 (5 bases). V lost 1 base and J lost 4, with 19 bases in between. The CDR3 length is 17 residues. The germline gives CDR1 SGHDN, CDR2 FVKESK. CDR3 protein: CASSQVLLGGGSYGYTF. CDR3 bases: TGTGCCAGCAGCCAAGTTCTTCTCGGGGGAGGTAGCTATGGCTACACCTTC.

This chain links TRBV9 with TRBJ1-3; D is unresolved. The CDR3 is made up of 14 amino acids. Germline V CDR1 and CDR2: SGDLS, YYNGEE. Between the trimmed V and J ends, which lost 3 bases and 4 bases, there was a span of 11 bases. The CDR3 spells CASSATMGGNTIYF. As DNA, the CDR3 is TGTGCCAGCAGCGCGACCATGGGGGGAAACACCATATATTTT.

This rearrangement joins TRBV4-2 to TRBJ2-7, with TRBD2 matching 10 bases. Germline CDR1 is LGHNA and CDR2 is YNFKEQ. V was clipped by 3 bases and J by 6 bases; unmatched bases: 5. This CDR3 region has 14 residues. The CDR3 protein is CASSQGSGGVEQYF. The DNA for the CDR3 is TGTGCCAGCAGCCAGGGGAGCGGGGGGGTCGAGCAGTACTTC.

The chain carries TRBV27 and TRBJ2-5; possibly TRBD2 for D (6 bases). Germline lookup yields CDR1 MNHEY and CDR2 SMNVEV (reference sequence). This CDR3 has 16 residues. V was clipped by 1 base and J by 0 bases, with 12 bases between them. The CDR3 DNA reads TGTGCCAGCAGTTTATGGTCCAAGCGGGACCAAGAGACCCAGTACTTC. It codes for CASSLWSKRDQETQYF.

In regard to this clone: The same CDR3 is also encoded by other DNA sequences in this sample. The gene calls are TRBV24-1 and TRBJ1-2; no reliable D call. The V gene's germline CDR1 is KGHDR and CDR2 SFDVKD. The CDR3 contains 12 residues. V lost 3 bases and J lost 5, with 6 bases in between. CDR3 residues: CATSDRVYGYTF. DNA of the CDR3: TGTGCCACCAGTGATAGAGTGTATGGCTACACCTTC.

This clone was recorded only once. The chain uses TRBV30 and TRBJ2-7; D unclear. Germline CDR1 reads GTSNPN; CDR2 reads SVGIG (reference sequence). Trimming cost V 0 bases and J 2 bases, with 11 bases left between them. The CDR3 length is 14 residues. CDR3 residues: CAWSVLGATYEQYF. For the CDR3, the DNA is TGTGCCTGGAGTGTACTGGGCGCAACCTACGAGCAGTACTTC.

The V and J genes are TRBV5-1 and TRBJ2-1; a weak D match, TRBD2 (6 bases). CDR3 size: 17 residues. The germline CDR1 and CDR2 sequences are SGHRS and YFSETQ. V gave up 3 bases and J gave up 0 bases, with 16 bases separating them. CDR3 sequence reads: CASSWEAGKSSYNEQFF. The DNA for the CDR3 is TGCGCCAGCAGCTGGGAGGCAGGCAAGAGCTCCTACAATGAGCAGTTCTTC.

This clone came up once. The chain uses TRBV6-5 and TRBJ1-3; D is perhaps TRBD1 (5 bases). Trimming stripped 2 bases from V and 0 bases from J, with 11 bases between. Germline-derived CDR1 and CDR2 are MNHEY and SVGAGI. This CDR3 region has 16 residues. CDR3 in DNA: TGTGCCAGCAGTTACGACAGTTTGAGCTCTGGAAACACCATATATTTT. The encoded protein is CASSYDSLSSGNTIYF.

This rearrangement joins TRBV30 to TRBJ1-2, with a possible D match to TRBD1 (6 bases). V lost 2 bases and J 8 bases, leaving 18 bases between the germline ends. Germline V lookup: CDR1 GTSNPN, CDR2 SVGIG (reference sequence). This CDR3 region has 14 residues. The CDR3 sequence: CAWSTPGAFWGYTF. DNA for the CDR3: TGTGCCTGGAGTACCCCAGGGGCCTTTTGGGGCTACACCTTC.

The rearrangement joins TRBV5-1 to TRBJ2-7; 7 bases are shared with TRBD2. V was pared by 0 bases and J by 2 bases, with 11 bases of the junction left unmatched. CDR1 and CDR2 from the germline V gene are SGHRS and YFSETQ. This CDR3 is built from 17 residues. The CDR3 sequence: CASSLGGEGETPYEQYF. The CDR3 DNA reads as TGCGCCAGCAGCTTGGGAGGGGAGGGAGAAACACCCTACGAGCAGTACTTC.

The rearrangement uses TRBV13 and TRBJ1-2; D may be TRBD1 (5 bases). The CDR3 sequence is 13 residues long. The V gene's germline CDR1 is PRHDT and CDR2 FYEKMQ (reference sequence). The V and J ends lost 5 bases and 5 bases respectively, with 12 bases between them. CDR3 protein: CASSLGAFYGYTF. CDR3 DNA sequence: TGTGCCAGCAGCCTCGGGGCGTTTTATGGCTACACCTTC.

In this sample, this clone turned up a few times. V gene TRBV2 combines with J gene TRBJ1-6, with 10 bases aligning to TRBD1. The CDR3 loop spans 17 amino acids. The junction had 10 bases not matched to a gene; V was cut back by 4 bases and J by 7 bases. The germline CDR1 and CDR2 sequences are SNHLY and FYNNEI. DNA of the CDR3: TGTGCCAGCAGTGTAGAACCGGGACAGGGGAGGAATTCACCCCTCCACTTT. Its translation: CASSVEPGQGRNSPLHF. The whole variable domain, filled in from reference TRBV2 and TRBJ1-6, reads EPEVTQTPSHQVTQMGQEVILRCVPISNHLYFYWYRQILGQKVEFLVSFYNNEISEKSEIFDDQFSVERPDGSNFTLKIRSTKLEDSAMYFCASSVEPGQGRNSPLHFGNGTRLTVT.

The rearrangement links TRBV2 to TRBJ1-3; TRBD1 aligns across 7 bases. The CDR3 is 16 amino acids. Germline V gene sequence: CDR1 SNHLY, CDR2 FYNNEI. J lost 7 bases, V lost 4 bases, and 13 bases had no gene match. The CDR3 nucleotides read TGTGCCAGCAGTGCTATTGGGACAGACTCTCACAACACCATATATTTT. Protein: CASSAIGTDSHNTIYF. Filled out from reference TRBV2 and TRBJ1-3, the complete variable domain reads EPEVTQTPSHQVTQMGQEVILRCVPISNHLYFYWYRQILGQKVEFLVSFYNNEISEKSEIFDDQFSVERPDGSNFTLKIRSTKLEDSAMYFCASSAIGTDSHNTIYFGEGSWLTVV.

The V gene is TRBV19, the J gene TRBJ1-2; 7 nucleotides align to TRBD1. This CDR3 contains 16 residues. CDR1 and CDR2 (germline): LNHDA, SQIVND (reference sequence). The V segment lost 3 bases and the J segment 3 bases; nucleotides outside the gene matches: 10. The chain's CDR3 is CASSIFSGTVDYGYTF. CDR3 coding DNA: TGTGCCAGTAGTATTTTTTCCGGGACAGTAGACTATGGCTACACCTTC.

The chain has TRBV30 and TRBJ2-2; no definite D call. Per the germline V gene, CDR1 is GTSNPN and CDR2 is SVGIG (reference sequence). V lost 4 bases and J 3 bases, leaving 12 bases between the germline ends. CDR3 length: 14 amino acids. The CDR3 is CAWNTWTDTGELFF. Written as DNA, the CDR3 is TGTGCCTGGAATACATGGACCGACACCGGGGAGCTGTTTTTT.

In nucleotides, the CDR3 is TGTGCCAGCAGTTTAGGAAGGTTAGGGGAGCTGTTTTTT. It specifies CASSLGRLGELFF. The chain recombines TRBV12-3 or TRBV12-4 with TRBJ2-2; D unclear. The CDR3 is 13 residues long. The ends were cut back, 1 base at V and 8 bases at J, with 8 bases in the middle.

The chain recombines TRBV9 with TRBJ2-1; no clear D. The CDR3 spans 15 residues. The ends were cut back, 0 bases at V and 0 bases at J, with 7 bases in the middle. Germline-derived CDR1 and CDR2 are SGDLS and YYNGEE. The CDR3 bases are TGTGCCAGCAGCGTAGGGCTGGGCTCCTACAATGAGCAGTTCTTC. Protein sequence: CASSVGLGSYNEQFF.

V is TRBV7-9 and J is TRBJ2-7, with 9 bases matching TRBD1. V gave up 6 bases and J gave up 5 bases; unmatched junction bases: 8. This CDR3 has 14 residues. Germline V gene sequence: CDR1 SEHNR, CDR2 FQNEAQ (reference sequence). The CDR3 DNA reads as TGTGCCAGCAGTGGGGGACAGGGCGAGGACGAGCAGTACTTC. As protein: CASSGGQGEDEQYF.

The CDR3 region has the DNA TGCGCCAGCAGCCAAGAAGCTGGGACTCTACGGGAAAAACTGTTTTTT. Protein sequence: CASSQEAGTLREKLFF. The gene calls are TRBV4-1 and TRBJ1-4; perhaps TRBD1 as D (5 bases). Trimming left V 0 bases short and J 8 bases short, with 16 bases between. Germline CDR1 is MGHRA and CDR2 is YSYEKL. The CDR3 contains 16 residues.

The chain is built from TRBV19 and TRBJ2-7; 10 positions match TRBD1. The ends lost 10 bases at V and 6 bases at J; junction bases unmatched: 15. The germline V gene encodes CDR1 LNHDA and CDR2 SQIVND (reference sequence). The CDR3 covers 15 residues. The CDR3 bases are TGTGCCACCCACCCCACCGGGACAGGGGATGGCGAGCAGTACTTC. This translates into CATHPTGTGDGEQYF.

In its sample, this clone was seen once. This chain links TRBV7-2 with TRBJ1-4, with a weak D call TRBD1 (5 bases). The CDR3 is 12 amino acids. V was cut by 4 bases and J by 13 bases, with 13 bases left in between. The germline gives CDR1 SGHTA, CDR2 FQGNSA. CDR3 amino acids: CASSYHGTRLFF. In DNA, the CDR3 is TGTGCCAGCAGCTACCACGGGACGCGACTGTTTTTT.

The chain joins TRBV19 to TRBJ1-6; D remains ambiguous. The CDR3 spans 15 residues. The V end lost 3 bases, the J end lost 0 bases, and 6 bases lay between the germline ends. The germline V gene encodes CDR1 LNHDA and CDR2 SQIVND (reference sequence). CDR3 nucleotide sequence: TGTGCCAGTAGTATTGGGCTCTCCTATAATTCACCCCTCCACTTT. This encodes CASSIGLSYNSPLHF.

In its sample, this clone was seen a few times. The chain's CDR3 is CASRVQGANTGELFF. The CDR3 region has the DNA TGTGCCAGTCGAGTACAGGGGGCAAACACCGGGGAGCTGTTTTTT. The chain recombines TRBV7-9 with TRBJ2-2; 9 nucleotides align to TRBD1. This CDR3 is built from 15 residues. Per germline, CDR1 SEHNR and CDR2 FQNEAQ (reference sequence). Trimming cost V 9 bases and J 2 bases; bases outside gene matches: 7.

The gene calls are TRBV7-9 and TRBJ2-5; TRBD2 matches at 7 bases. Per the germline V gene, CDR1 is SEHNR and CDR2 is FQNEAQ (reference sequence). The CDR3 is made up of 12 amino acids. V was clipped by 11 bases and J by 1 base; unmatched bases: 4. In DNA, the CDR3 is TGTGCCGGGGAGGGGCTCCAAGAGACCCAGTACTTC. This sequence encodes CAGEGLQETQYF. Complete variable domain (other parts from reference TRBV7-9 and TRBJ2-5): DTGVSQNPRHKITKRGQNVTFRCDPISEHNRLYWYRQTLGQGPEFLTYFQNEAQLEKSRLLSDRFSAERPKGSFSTLEIQRTEQGDSAMYLCAGEGLQETQYFGPGTRLLVL.

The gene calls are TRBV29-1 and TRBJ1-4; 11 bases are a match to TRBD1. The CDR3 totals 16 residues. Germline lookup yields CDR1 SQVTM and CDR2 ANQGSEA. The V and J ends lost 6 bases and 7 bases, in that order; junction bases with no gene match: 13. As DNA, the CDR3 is TGCAGCGTCGGGACAGGGGGAATCGGGGGTGGTGAAAAACTGTTTTTT. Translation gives CSVGTGGIGGGEKLFF.